This TCR beta chain was captured in a study of glioma-infiltrating T cells after dendritic cell vaccination. Assay: immunoSEQ multiplex PCR; the TCRdb copy retains only in-frame clones and omits some. The sample lists tens of thousands of clones; 81% were seen once. V trimming: 5 bases; J trimming: 5 bases; junction bases outside the gene matches: 11. Germline V lookup: CDR1 SGHRS, CDR2 YFSETQ. The CDR3 totals 15 residues. The chain has TRBV5-1 and TRBJ2-7; 9 positions agree with TRBD1. This sequence was found in a human donor with glioblastoma. The sequences come from blood, collected before dendritic cell vaccination. CDR3 nucleotide sequence: TGCGCCAGCAGTCCTGGGACAGGGAGGTCCCACGAGCAGTACTTC. Its protein is CASSPGTGRSHEQYF.